This TCR beta chain was obtained from a study of blood T cells in healthy people across ages. Findings and limits, study-wide: Underestimates were what the diversity estimates from one million T cells were considered to be. Among long-lived donors, naive CD4+ cells were more numerous and diversity higher than in aged donors.

Combining a sample-barcoded 5' primer with a J-beta primer mix, a second PCR ran for roughly 6 to 12 cycles. TCRdb analysed the 5' RACE reads with MiXCR anew, one entry per CDR3 protein. The repertoire holds about 750,000 distinct CDR3 sequences, with about 53% as singletons. Peripheral blood, roughly 11 milliliters per donor, was collected. This clonotype came up a few times. The antigen is not known. Material for sequencing was blood. The TCR was taken from an older man in good health.

CDR3 DNA sequence: TGTGCCAGCAGCTTGTCTCGTCATGGACTAGCGGGAGGGAGAGGTGGGGCCAACGTCCTGACTTTC. Translating gives CASSLSRHGLAGGRGGANVLTF. The chain links TRBV11-1 to TRBJ2-6; TRBD2 matches at 15 bases. After removal of 3 bases from V and 3 bases from J, the junction contained 15 bases not matched to a gene. CDR1 and CDR2 from the germline V gene are SGHAT and FQDESV (reference sequence). The CDR3 is 22 amino acids.